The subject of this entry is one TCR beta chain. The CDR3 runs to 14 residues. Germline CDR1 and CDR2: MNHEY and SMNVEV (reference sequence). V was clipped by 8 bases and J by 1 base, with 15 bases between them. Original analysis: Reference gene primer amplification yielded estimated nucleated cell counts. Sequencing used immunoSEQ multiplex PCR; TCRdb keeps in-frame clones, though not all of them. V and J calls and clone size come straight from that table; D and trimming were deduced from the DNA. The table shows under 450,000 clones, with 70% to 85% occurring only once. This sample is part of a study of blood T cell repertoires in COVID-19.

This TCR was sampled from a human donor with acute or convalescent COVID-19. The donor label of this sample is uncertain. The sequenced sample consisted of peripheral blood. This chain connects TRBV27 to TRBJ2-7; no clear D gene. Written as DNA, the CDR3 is TGTGCCAGCCAGCGCCAGAGAACATCCTACGAGCAGTACTTC. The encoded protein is CASQRQRTSYEQYF.